This TCR beta chain originates from a study of OX40 agonist ivuxolimab in advanced cancers. Study-level results: In the expanded peripheral T cells, antigen specificity was never determined.

Points on this clone: Its antigen is unidentified.

CDR1 is MDHEN and CDR2 is SYDVKM in the germline V gene. The V gene lost 6 bases and the J gene lost 0 bases, with 15 bases spanning the gap. CDR3 length equals 15 residues. Profiling relied on immunoSEQ multiplex PCR, and the TCRdb table lists in-frame clones only, not all of them. Of 50,000 to 70,000 clones in the sample, roughly 89% were seen once. The specimen comprised CD4+ or CD8+ T cells sorted from blood, sampled in a trial of the OX40 agonist ivuxolimab. The clonotype was recovered from an adult with an advanced solid tumor such as melanoma, head and neck, liver or kidney cancer. The chain employs TRBV28 and TRBJ2-7; the D is unclear. In DNA, the CDR3 is TGTGCCAGCAGCCCAAATCGATGGGGCTCCTACGAGCAGTACTTC. It is translated as CASSPNRWGSYEQYF.